Following are 27 T cell receptor beta chains from one sample sequenced in a study of cytomegalovirus exposure and HLA in healthy donors. Researchers ran the PCR with 60 Vbeta and 13 Jbeta primers. The protocol was immunoSEQ multiplex PCR, while the TCRdb copy is restricted to in-frame clones and leaves out a portion. Of fewer than 250,000 clones listed, around 87% are singletons. Sequencing used PBMCs. The source of these receptors is a woman aged 18-30 years in good health and CMV-seronegative.

The chain employs TRBV6-1 and TRBJ2-5; 10 bases fit TRBD2. CDR1 is MNHNS, CDR2 SASEGT, per germline. This CDR3 is built from 15 residues. Trimming cost V 2 bases and J 5 bases; bases outside gene matches: 5. The CDR3 loop reads CASSEFTSGMETQYF. CDR3 coding DNA: TGTGCCAGCAGTGAATTTACTAGCGGGATGGAGACCCAGTACTTC.

The chain has TRBV7-9 and TRBJ2-7; 7 bases map to TRBD1. The CDR3 has 12 amino acids. Germline V gene data show CDR1 as SEHNR and CDR2 as FQNEAQ (reference sequence). V was pared by 5 bases and J by 4 bases, with 2 bases of the junction left unmatched. The CDR3 bases are TGTGCCAGCAGCAAGACAGGGTACGAGCAGTACTTC. Encoded protein: CASSKTGYEQYF.

The chain uses TRBV10-3 and TRBJ2-5; D uncertain. Trimming removed 11 bases at V and 1 base at J, with 14 bases between. This CDR3 comprises 13 residues. The germline V gene has CDR1 ENHRY and CDR2 SYGVKD. As DNA, the CDR3 is TGTGCCGTGCTCGGGTCGACCCAAGAGACCCAGTACTTC. As protein: CAVLGSTQETQYF.

This chain joins TRBV7-8 and TRBJ1-3; the D gene is possibly TRBD1 (5 bases). The CDR3 runs 16 residues. V shed 4 bases and J shed 0 bases, with 13 bases lying between them. The germline CDR1 and CDR2 sequences are SGHVS and FQNEAQ. CDR3 DNA: TGTGCCAGCAGCTCCTGGGGGGGGATCTCTGGAAACACCATATATTTT. Translating it yields CASSSWGGISGNTIYF.

The chain combines TRBV7-9 with TRBJ1-1; no firm D call. The CDR3 consists of 13 residues. Deletions cut 5 bases from V and 5 bases from J, with 12 bases between. Germline CDR1 reads SEHNR; CDR2 reads FQNEAQ (reference sequence). In DNA form, the CDR3 reads TGTGCCAGCAGCAAAGAGGCGCGTACTGAAGCTTTCTTT. Encoded protein: CASSKEARTEAFF.

This clone has just a few counts. The chain couples TRBV28 to TRBJ2-7; the match to TRBD1 covers 11 bases. V shed 6 bases, J shed 5 bases, and the junction held 9 bases outside the gene matches. The CDR3 runs 15 residues. Germline-derived CDR1 and CDR2 are MDHEN and SYDVKM. CDR3: CASREGTGGRDEQYF. The CDR3 DNA follows: TGTGCCAGCAGAGAAGGGACAGGGGGTCGGGACGAGCAGTACTTC.

This clone has a handful of counts. The CDR3 sequence: CASTSGSGSLLVTDTQYF. The CDR3 DNA reads as TGTGCCAGCACCTCGGGTTCGGGGTCGTTGCTTGTCACAGATACGCAGTATTTT. The chain uses TRBV2 and TRBJ2-3, with D possibly TRBD2 on 5 matching bases. The V end was cut by 7 bases, the J end by 2 bases, with 25 bases between. This CDR3 is built from 18 residues. Germline CDR1 is SNHLY and CDR2 is FYNNEI.

This chain connects TRBV5-1 to TRBJ2-2; 16 bases match TRBD2. Germline CDR1 is SGHRS and CDR2 is YFSETQ. With V trimmed by 4 bases and J by 6 bases, 3 bases remained unmatched. This CDR3 is 16 amino acids long. CDR3 bases: TGCGCCAGCAGCACCGGGACTAGCGGGAGGGCCGGGGAGCTGTTTTTT. It encodes CASSTGTSGRAGELFF.

The chain employs TRBV27 and TRBJ2-7, with 8 bases that match TRBD2. J was trimmed by 5 bases and V by 6 bases; bases with no gene match: 9. The CDR3 length is 14 residues. Germline V gene data show CDR1 as MNHEY and CDR2 as SMNVEV (reference sequence). This chain's CDR3 is CASRLGLGDHEQYF. In DNA, the CDR3 is TGTGCCAGCAGGTTGGGACTAGGGGACCACGAGCAGTACTTC.

This sequence joins TRBV28 and TRBJ2-7; 9 bases map to TRBD2. Germline-derived CDR1 and CDR2 are MDHEN and SYDVKM. This CDR3 has 14 amino acids. Trimming removed 2 bases from V and 1 base from J; junction bases left unmatched: 0. This chain's CDR3 is CASSLLAGSYEQYF. CDR3 nucleotide sequence: TGTGCCAGCAGTTTACTAGCGGGGTCCTACGAGCAGTACTTC. Looking up the rest from reference TRBV28 and TRBJ2-7 gives the full variable domain: DVKVTQSSRYLVKRTGEKVFLECVQDMDHENMFWYRQDPGLGLRLIYFSYDVKMKEKGDIPEGYSVSREKKERFSLILESASTNQTSMYLCASSLLAGSYEQYFGPGTRLTVT.

In this sample, this clone turned up once. The chain links TRBV5-4 to TRBJ2-2; possible D gene TRBD2, 7 bases. The V and J ends lost 5 bases and 7 bases respectively, with 18 bases between them. CDR1 is SGHNT and CDR2 is YYREEE in the germline V gene (reference sequence). The CDR3 has 15 amino acids. For the CDR3, the DNA is TGTGCCAGCAGTCTCGGGGGGCGCTGGGGCGGGGAGCTGTTTTTT. Its protein product is CASSLGGRWGGELFF.

The chain carries TRBV5-4 and TRBJ1-2; 7 positions agree with TRBD1. The junction had 6 bases not matched to a gene; V was cut back by 2 bases and J by 8 bases. The germline CDR1 and CDR2 sequences are SGHNT and YYREEE (reference sequence). The CDR3 loop spans 13 amino acids. The CDR3 bases are TGTGCCAGCAGCTTAGGGACAGCTCAGGGCTACACCTTC. This codes for CASSLGTAQGYTF.

The chain is built from TRBV19 and TRBJ1-5; 10 bases fit TRBD1. Germline V gives CDR1 LNHDA, CDR2 SQIVND (reference sequence). The CDR3 is made up of 14 amino acids. Trimming removed 10 bases from V and 4 bases from J; junction bases left unmatched: 7. Written as DNA, the CDR3 is TGTGCCACTATACCGGGACAGGGGAATCAGCCCCAGCATTTT. Its translation is CATIPGQGNQPQHF.

The CDR3 coding sequence is TGTGCCTGGAGTTTGGGAGGAGGTTTCTACGAGCAGTACTTC. It codes for CAWSLGGGFYEQYF. The V and J genes are TRBV30 and TRBJ2-7; D might be TRBD2 (6 bases). Trimming cost V 2 bases and J 3 bases, with 14 bases left between them. Germline CDR1 reads GTSNPN; CDR2 reads SVGIG (reference sequence). The CDR3 totals 14 residues.

The rearrangement joins TRBV27 to TRBJ2-1; tentative D call: TRBD2 (5 bases). Per the germline V gene, CDR1 is MNHEY and CDR2 is SMNVEV (reference sequence). The CDR3 is 16 residues long. Trimming took 3 bases from V and 0 from J, leaving 12 bases between them. The CDR3 nucleotides read TGTGCCAGCAGTTTGAGGGCGGCCATCTCCTACAATGAGCAGTTCTTC. Its protein is CASSLRAAISYNEQFF.

This chain links TRBV5-1 with TRBJ1-1; a weak D match, TRBD1 (6 bases). Trimming cost V 2 bases and J 3 bases, with 11 bases left between them. The CDR3 contains 14 residues. Germline V gives CDR1 SGHRS, CDR2 YFSETQ. CDR3 in DNA: TGCGCCAGCAGCTTACAGGGTATCGACACTGAAGCTTTCTTT. It is translated as CASSLQGIDTEAFF.

The gene calls are TRBV30 and TRBJ1-3; 8 positions match TRBD1. The CDR3 loop spans 16 amino acids. The V gene's germline CDR1 is GTSNPN and CDR2 SVGIG (reference sequence). J lost 4 bases, V lost 1 base, and 9 bases had no gene match. Here the CDR3 reads CAWSGGRTGPGNTIYF. CDR3 DNA: TGTGCCTGGAGTGGGGGACGGACAGGGCCGGGAAACACCATATATTTT.

The chain links TRBV7-2 to TRBJ2-3; 12 bases map to TRBD2. V dropped 5 bases and J dropped 1; count of bases not matched to a gene: 4. This CDR3 comprises 16 residues. The germline CDR1 and CDR2 sequences are SGHTA and FQGNSA. In DNA form, the CDR3 reads TGTGCCAGCAGCCCGACTAGCGGGGGACGCACAGATACGCAGTATTTT. Translated: CASSPTSGGRTDTQYF.

This sequence joins TRBV6-6 and TRBJ1-1, with D possibly TRBD1 on 5 matching bases. V was cut by 0 bases and J by 5 bases, with 10 bases left in between. Per the germline V gene, CDR1 is MNHNY and CDR2 is SVGAGI (reference sequence). The CDR3 sequence is 14 residues long. The CDR3 region is CASSYSTGGTEAFF. Here the CDR3 DNA reads TGTGCCAGCAGTTACTCGACGGGGGGGACTGAAGCTTTCTTT.

This clone occurred a few times. V usage is TRBV9 and J usage is TRBJ2-3, with 7 nucleotides matching TRBD2. CDR1 is SGDLS, CDR2 YYNGEE, per germline. The CDR3 consists of 15 residues. With 3 bases clipped from V and 2 bases from J, the junction kept 6 bases outside the gene matches. The DNA for the CDR3 is TGTGCCAGCAGCGCTAGCGGCTTGGCCACAGATACGCAGTATTTT. Translated: CASSASGLATDTQYF.

This chain joins TRBV30 and TRBJ1-1, with 7 bases that match TRBD1. CDR3 length equals 13 residues. CDR1 and CDR2 (germline): GTSNPN, SVGIG (reference sequence). The V segment lost 3 bases and the J segment 0 bases; nucleotides outside the gene matches: 1. In DNA, the CDR3 is TGTGCCTGGAGGGGACAGTTGAACACTGAAGCTTTCTTT. It codes for CAWRGQLNTEAFF.

The chain employs TRBV6-5 and TRBJ2-3; TRBD2 aligns across 9 bases. The V gene's germline CDR1 is MNHEY and CDR2 SVGAGI. The CDR3 is 14 amino acids. V shed 0 bases and J 5 bases; nucleotides not matched to a gene: 0. The CDR3 DNA is TGTGCCAGCAGTTACTCGACTAGCGGAGATACGCAGTATTTT. It codes for CASSYSTSGDTQYF.

This chain links TRBV28 with TRBJ1-2; D is uncertain. Trimming left V 2 bases short and J 2 bases short, with 12 bases between. Germline CDR1 reads MDHEN; CDR2 reads SYDVKM. The CDR3 sequence is 15 residues long. CDR3 amino acids: CASSLLPTVNYGYTF. The CDR3 DNA sequence: TGTGCCAGCAGTTTACTCCCCACAGTGAACTATGGCTACACCTTC.

The chain has TRBV7-9 and TRBJ2-7, with a possible D match to TRBD2 (6 bases). Germline CDR1 is SEHNR and CDR2 is FQNEAQ (reference sequence). Trimming shortened V by 7 bases and J by 1 base, and 14 bases separated the two germline ends. This CDR3 has 14 residues. The CDR3 DNA sequence: TGTGCCAGCACCGGAGGGCCAGGGTCCTACGAGCAGTACTTC. Translation gives CASTGGPGSYEQYF.

This clone was observed a handful of times. V and J are TRBV7-9 and TRBJ2-3; tentatively, D is TRBD2 (5 bases). Germline lookup yields CDR1 SEHNR and CDR2 FQNEAQ (reference sequence). The length of the CDR3 is 15 residues. The V end was cut by 1 base, the J end by 0 bases, with 8 bases between. The CDR3 coding sequence is TGTGCCAGCAGCTTAGACCCGGGAAGCACAGATACGCAGTATTTT. Translating gives CASSLDPGSTDTQYF. The variable domain in full, completed from reference TRBV7-9 and TRBJ2-3, reads DTGVSQNPRHKITKRGQNVTFRCDPISEHNRLYWYRQTLGQGPEFLTYFQNEAQLEKSRLLSDRFSAERPKGSFSTLEIQRTEQGDSAMYLCASSLDPGSTDTQYFGPGTRLTVL.

The V call is TRBV9, the J call TRBJ1-1; TRBD1 matches 8 bases. V shed 3 bases and J 0 bases; nucleotides not matched to a gene: 4. The germline CDR1 and CDR2 sequences are SGDLS and YYNGEE. The CDR3 runs to 15 residues. In nucleotides, the CDR3 is TGTGCCAGCAGCGCCCCACAGGGGGTGAACACTGAAGCTTTCTTT. Its translation is CASSAPQGVNTEAFF.

The chain links TRBV4-1 to TRBJ2-7; D may be TRBD2 (6 bases). The CDR3 totals 16 residues. Germline-derived CDR1 and CDR2 are MGHRA and YSYEKL. Between the trimmed V and J ends, which lost 3 bases and 0 bases, there was a span of 15 bases. CDR3 loop: CASSQETGLISYEQYF. DNA of the CDR3: TGCGCCAGCAGCCAGGAAACCGGACTAATCTCCTACGAGCAGTACTTC.